This T cell receptor (beta chain) appears in the sequencing data of a study of blood T cell repertoires in COVID-19. Study information: The United States, Italy and Spain were the sources of the acute and convalescent COVID-19 samples.

Trimming cost V 2 bases and J 3 bases, with 13 bases left between them. Germline values: CDR1 MDHEN, CDR2 SYDVKM. The CDR3 covers 15 residues. The participants were between about 18 and 90 years old and came from roughly 25 US areas. Original processing notes: Amplification of reference gene primers provided the estimated nucleated cell counts. The protocol was immunoSEQ multiplex PCR, while the TCRdb copy is restricted to in-frame clones and leaves out a portion. V and J calls and clone size are given by that table; D and trimming were obtained from the DNA. Among about 330,000 clones listed, under 90% were seen once.

The rearrangement joins TRBV28 to TRBJ1-1; tentative D call: TRBD1 (5 bases). The clonotype originates from a woman aged 18-29 years who had recovered from COVID-19. The sequencing sample was made of PBMCs or T cells enriched from blood (not recorded which). The CDR3: CASSLLALGDTEAFF. CDR3 DNA sequence: TGTGCCAGCAGTTTACTCGCCCTAGGGGACACTGAAGCTTTCTTT.